Listed below are T cell receptor beta chains from one sample, sequenced in a study of blood T cells in healthy people across ages. TCRdb reprocessed the 5' RACE reads via MiXCR and lists one record per CDR3 protein. Of approximately 830,000 distinct CDR3 sequences listed, 62% are singletons. The specimen was blood. These receptors came from a man aged 25 to 40 in good health. The CDR3 runs from the conserved cysteine through the conserved F or W. D genes are given only for firm matches. Expanded clones are given a class, and other clones once, few, many or no size at all.

size | J | D | V | CDR3 | DNA
. | TRBJ2-3 | . | TRBV27 | CAIKGHASTDTQYF | TGTGCCATTAAGGGACACGCCTCCACAGATACGCAGTATTTT
. | TRBJ2-7 | TRBD2 | TRBV11-2 | CASTAVRGIYNEQYF | TGTGCCAGCACCGCTGTGCGGGGGATCTACAATGAGCAGTACTTC
. | TRBJ2-5 | . | TRBV6-2/TRBV6-3 | CASSSRTGQQETQYF | TGTGCCAGCAGTTCCCGAACAGGACAGCAAGAGACCCAGTACTTC
. | TRBJ1-1 | . | TRBV4-3 | CASSQASNRDTEAFF | TGCGCCAGCAGCCAAGCTAGTAATCGGGACACTGAAGCTTTCTTT
many | TRBJ2-7 | TRBD1 | TRBV4-3 | CASSQERGQGMYEQYF | TGCGCCAGCAGCCAAGAGAGGGGACAGGGGATGTACGAGCAGTACTTC
. | TRBJ1-2 | TRBD1 | TRBV6-5 | CASTTGGMVYTF | TGTGCCAGCACAACAGGGGGTATGGTCTACACCTTC
. | TRBJ1-2 | . | TRBV27 | CASSTSGFNYGYTF | TGTGCCAGCAGTACCTCCGGGTTTAACTATGGCTACACCTTC
. | TRBJ2-1 | TRBD2 | TRBV6-2/TRBV6-3 | CASSYGGGGALNEQFF | TGTGCCAGCAGTTACGGAGGCGGGGGGGCGCTCAATGAGCAGTTCTTC
. | TRBJ2-6 | . | TRBV7-2 | CASRTPGSYSGANVLTF | TGTGCCAGCAGGACCCCGGGTAGTTACTCTGGGGCCAACGTCCTGACTTTC
. | TRBJ1-4 | . | TRBV20-1 | CSARPTEATNEKLFF | TGCAGTGCTAGACCGACAGAGGCAACTAATGAAAAACTGTTTTTT
. | TRBJ1-2 | . | TRBV29-1 | CSVGTEIYGYTF | TGCAGCGTTGGGACAGAGATCTATGGCTACACCTTC
many | TRBJ2-5 | . | TRBV29-1 | CSASPGQKETQYF | TGCAGCGCCTCACCCGGACAGAAAGAGACCCAGTACTTC
. | TRBJ1-5 | TRBD1 | TRBV19 | CASTDPGTGGIQPQHF | TGTGCCAGTACCGATCCCGGGACAGGGGGCATTCAGCCCCAGCATTTT
. | TRBJ2-1 | TRBD2 | TRBV24-1 | CATSDLTSGGDNEQFF | TGTGCCACCAGTGATTTGACTAGCGGGGGGGACAATGAGCAGTTCTTC
few | TRBJ2-5 | . | TRBV7-2 | CASSSIRSAGEQYF | TGTGCCAGCAGCTCGATCAGGTCGGCAGGGGAGCAGTACTTC
few | TRBJ2-7 | TRBD2 | TRBV6-5 | CASRYLAGGPWAQYF | TGTGCCAGCAGATACTTAGCGGGGGGCCCATGGGCGCAGTACTTC
few | TRBJ2-7 | TRBD1 | TRBV29-1 | CSVRTGGAYEQYF | TGCAGCGTTAGGACAGGGGGCGCGTACGAGCAGTACTTC
. | TRBJ2-3 | . | TRBV4-2 | CAAGRLDTQYF | TGTGCCGCCGGACGGCTAGATACGCAGTATTTT
. | TRBJ1-5 | TRBD1 | TRBV4-2 | CASSQGQGESSNQPQHF | TGTGCCAGCAGCCAAGGACAGGGAGAAAGTAGCAATCAGCCCCAGCATTTT
few | TRBJ1-2 | . | TRBV12-3/TRBV12-4 | CASSSAGRSVNGYTF | TGTGCCAGCAGCTCTGCTGGACGAAGTGTAAATGGCTACACCTTC
few | TRBJ1-2 | . | TRBV3-1 | CASSQGSNYGYTF | TGTGCCAGCAGCCAAGGGTCTAACTATGGCTACACCTTC
. | TRBJ2-4 | . | TRBV12-3/TRBV12-4 | CASSFGGHFTKNIQYF | TGTGCCAGCAGTTTTGGGGGACATTTCACCAAAAACATTCAGTACTTC
few | TRBJ1-6 | . | TRBV7-2 | CASSLARDSPLHF | TGTGCCAGCAGCTTAGCGAGGGATTCACCCCTCCACTTT
many | TRBJ2-1 | TRBD1 | TRBV12-3/TRBV12-4 | CASSFETQGDNEQFF | TGTGCCAGCAGTTTTGAAACGCAGGGGGACAATGAGCAGTTCTTC
few | TRBJ2-1 | . | TRBV28 | CASSLLDGSDNEQFF | TGTGCCAGCAGTTTATTGGACGGTTCCGACAATGAGCAGTTCTTC
. | TRBJ2-1 | TRBD2 | TRBV9 | CASSVVGSGPYNEQFF | TGTGCCAGCAGCGTAGTGGGTAGCGGGCCATACAATGAGCAGTTCTTC
. | TRBJ2-1 | . | TRBV4-3 | CASSQVAAMSSYNEQFF | TGCGCCAGCAGCCAAGTAGCGGCGATGAGCTCCTACAATGAGCAGTTCTTC
. | TRBJ2-1 | . | TRBV29-1 | CSVVGGPYNEQFF | TGCAGCGTTGTAGGGGGGCCCTACAATGAGCAGTTCTTC
. | TRBJ2-4 | TRBD2 | TRBV27 | CASSPRTSGGWEQYF | TGTGCCAGCAGTCCGAGGACTAGCGGGGGATGGGAGCAGTACTTC
. | TRBJ2-1 | TRBD2 | TRBV3-1 | CASSQDPQSGVINEQFF | TGTGCCAGCAGCCAAGACCCCCAAAGCGGGGTTATTAATGAGCAGTTCTTC
once | TRBJ2-7 | . | TRBV28 | CASSLQGRLREQYF | TGTGCCAGCAGCCTACAGGGACGCTTAAGAGAGCAGTACTTC
. | TRBJ2-5 | . | TRBV5-1 | CASSLGGPGLETQYF | TGCGCCAGCAGCTTGGGGGGACCGGGTCTGGAGACCCAGTACTTC
many | TRBJ2-7 | . | TRBV28 | CASRSGYYEQYF | TGTGCCAGCAGATCCGGGTACTACGAGCAGTACTTC
. | TRBJ2-1 | . | TRBV20-1 | CSARTGRPYNEQFF | TGCAGTGCTAGAACGGGGCGACCCTACAATGAGCAGTTCTTC
. | TRBJ2-5 | . | TRBV6-2/TRBV6-3 | CASSYVRGEQYF | TGTGCCAGCAGTTACGTACGCGGGGAGCAGTACTTC
once | TRBJ2-3 | TRBD2 | TRBV6-1 | CASNAGDSTNTQYF | TGTGCCAGCAATGCGGGGGATAGTACAAATACGCAGTATTTT
. | TRBJ2-5 | . | TRBV6-2/TRBV6-3 | CASSYLQQGGQETQYF | TGTGCCAGCAGTTACCTACAACAGGGGGGGCAAGAGACCCAGTACTTC
. | TRBJ1-6 | . | TRBV3-1 | CASSPEVRGYSPLHF | TGTGCCAGCAGCCCCGAGGTCAGGGGCTATTCACCCCTCCACTTT
. | TRBJ1-6 | . | TRBV12-3/TRBV12-4 | CASSLANNSPLHF | TGTGCCAGCAGTTTAGCGAATAATTCACCCCTCCACTTT
. | TRBJ2-7 | TRBD1 | TRBV10-3 | CAITGTGGSASEQYF | TGTGCCATCACCGGGACAGGGGGCTCCGCTAGCGAGCAGTACTTC
. | TRBJ2-5 | TRBD1 | TRBV6-2/TRBV6-3 | CASITKRQGANQETQYF | TGTGCCAGCATAACCAAGCGACAGGGCGCCAACCAAGAGACCCAGTACTTC
. | TRBJ1-4 | TRBD1 | TRBV10-3 | CAISVGGYNEKLFF | TGTGCCATCAGTGTAGGGGGCTATAATGAAAAACTGTTTTTT
. | TRBJ2-7 | . | TRBV7-2 | CASSFNLVEGTEQYF | TGTGCCAGCAGCTTTAACCTAGTAGAGGGGACCGAGCAGTACTTC
many | TRBJ2-3 | . | TRBV20-1 | CSARDLGRGVADTQYF | TGCAGTGCTAGAGATCTTGGCAGGGGCGTCGCAGATACGCAGTATTTT
few | TRBJ2-7 | . | TRBV7-2 | CASSLAERSYEQYF | TGTGCCAGCAGCTTAGCCGAGCGATCCTACGAGCAGTACTTC
. | TRBJ2-3 | . | TRBV5-5 | CASSCIGRETDTQYF | TGTGCCAGCAGCTGTATCGGCAGGGAAACAGATACGCAGTATTTT
. | TRBJ1-4 | . | TRBV9 | CASSVEPGVGEKLFF | TGTGCCAGCAGCGTAGAGCCAGGGGTAGGGGAAAAACTGTTTTTT
. | TRBJ2-1 | TRBD2 | TRBV29-1 | CSVEKPRGGVGDEQFF | TGCAGCGTTGAGAAACCCCGGGGGGGCGTTGGAGATGAGCAGTTCTTC
. | TRBJ2-3 | . | TRBV29-1 | CSVEEGVGRGQYF | TGCAGCGTTGAAGAAGGAGTTGGAAGGGGGCAGTATTTT
. | TRBJ1-2 | TRBD1 | TRBV19 | CASRRSGTDYGYTF | TGTGCCAGTAGGAGATCCGGGACAGACTATGGCTACACCTTC
. | TRBJ1-2 | . | TRBV5-1 | CASSLVDFNYGYTF | TGCGCCAGCAGCTTGGTGGACTTCAACTATGGCTACACCTTC
. | TRBJ2-5 | . | TRBV27 | CASRQYSLPRTQETQYF | TGTGCCAGCAGACAATACAGCCTACCTCGCACCCAAGAGACCCAGTACTTC
. | TRBJ2-7 | . | TRBV6-5 | CASSLGPASGPYEQYF | TGTGCCAGCAGCCTCGGGCCAGCCTCCGGACCCTACGAGCAGTACTTC
. | TRBJ2-4 | . | TRBV4-1 | CASSQVSRGLAKNIQYF | TGCGCCAGCAGCCAAGTTAGTCGGGGGCTAGCCAAAAACATTCAGTACTTC